What follows are 12 T cell receptor beta chains derived from one specimen sequenced in a study of T-cell memory formation after mild COVID-19. TCRdb used MiXCR to reprocess the 5' RACE reads, holding one entry per CDR3 protein. The data contain roughly 610,000 distinct CDR3 sequences, around 16% of them singletons. Source material: PBMCs or a T cell subset sorted from them (not recorded which). All receptors derive from an adult woman who had mild COVID-19 (a few samples of this study predate the infection). Cell type and time point are not known.

The chain links TRBV4-1 to TRBJ1-1, with D unresolved. V was cut by 2 bases and J by 5 bases, with 15 bases left in between. Germline-derived CDR1 and CDR2 are MGHRA and YSYEKL. The CDR3 consists of 15 residues. CDR3: CASSQLKGRSTEAFF. The CDR3 bases are TGCGCCAGCAGCCAACTAAAAGGGCGGAGTACTGAAGCTTTCTTT.

The rearrangement uses TRBV24-1 and TRBJ2-1; D is unclear. The germline CDR1 and CDR2 sequences are KGHDR and SFDVKD. Trimming took 7 bases from V and 9 from J, leaving 12 bases between them. This CDR3 has 12 amino acids. In DNA form, the CDR3 reads TGTGCCACCAGGAACCAAAACAGTGAGCAGTTCTTC. Amino acids: CATRNQNSEQFF.

The chain uses TRBV20-1 and TRBJ1-1, with 7 bases that match TRBD1. Per the germline V gene, CDR1 is DFQATT and CDR2 is SNEGSKA (reference sequence). V dropped 3 bases and J dropped 1; count of bases not matched to a gene: 5. The CDR3 extends over 14 amino acids. In DNA, the CDR3 is TGCAGTGCTAGCACCGGGACAGCGAACACTGAAGCTTTCTTT. This codes for CSASTGTANTEAFF.

V gene TRBV7-2 combines with J gene TRBJ2-7; TRBD1 agrees at 11 bases. The trim removed 1 base at V and 4 bases at J, leaving 3 bases unmatched. Germline-derived CDR1 and CDR2 are SGHTA and FQGNSA. This CDR3 has 15 residues. CDR3 sequence (DNA): TGTGCCAGCAGCTTAGAGGACAGGGGGCCTTACGAGCAGTACTTC. As protein: CASSLEDRGPYEQYF.

The rearrangement joins TRBV7-2 to TRBJ2-7; D call uncertain. Trimming stripped 5 bases from V and 2 bases from J, with 13 bases between. The CDR3 covers 14 residues. Germline loops: CDR1 SGHTA, CDR2 FQGNSA. CDR3 nucleotide sequence: TGTGCCAGCAGCCAGCTCGGGCCTACCTACGAGCAGTACTTC. It specifies CASSQLGPTYEQYF. Complete variable domain (other parts from reference TRBV7-2 and TRBJ2-7): GAGVSQSPSNKVTEKGKDVELRCDPISGHTALYWYRQSLGQGLEFLIYFQGNSAPDKSGLPSDRFSAERTGGSVSTLTIQRTQQEDSAVYLCASSQLGPTYEQYFGPGTRLTVT.

This clonotype was seen only a few times. J is TRBJ2-3 and V is TRBV7-8; tentatively, D is TRBD1 or TRBD2 (5 bases each). The V and J ends lost 0 bases and 0 bases respectively, with 10 bases between them. CDR3 length equals 16 residues. Per the germline V gene, CDR1 is SGHVS and CDR2 is FQNEAQ. The CDR3, as DNA: TGTGCCAGCAGCTTAGCGGGGGTGGCTAGCACAGATACGCAGTATTTT. Amino acids: CASSLAGVASTDTQYF.

This clonotype was counted between two and nine times. The chain carries TRBV3-1 and TRBJ1-2; no definite D call. The V gene lost 7 bases and the J gene lost 4 bases, with 16 bases spanning the gap. This CDR3 is built from 14 residues. CDR1 and CDR2 from the germline V gene are LGHDT and YNNKEL (reference sequence). Here the CDR3 reads CASIPGSLGYGYTF. The DNA for the CDR3 is TGTGCCAGCATCCCGGGCTCCCTGGGCTATGGCTACACCTTC.

This chain joins TRBV7-2 and TRBJ1-2; tentative D call: TRBD1 (6 bases). The CDR3 consists of 14 residues. Trimming took 0 bases from V and 11 from J, leaving 16 bases between them. Looked up from germline, CDR1 is SGHTA and CDR2 is FQGNSA. The CDR3 protein is CASSLAQGHTAYTF. In DNA, the CDR3 is TGTGCCAGCAGCTTAGCGCAGGGACATACCGCGTACACCTTC. Supplemented by reference TRBV7-2 and TRBJ1-2, the full variable domain reads GAGVSQSPSNKVTEKGKDVELRCDPISGHTALYWYRQSLGQGLEFLIYFQGNSAPDKSGLPSDRFSAERTGGSVSTLTIQRTQQEDSAVYLCASSLAQGHTAYTFGSGTRLTVV.

This clonotype appeared a few times. The rearrangement links TRBV7-2 to TRBJ2-3; the match to TRBD2 covers 11 bases. V was pared by 5 bases and J by 0 bases, with 7 bases of the junction left unmatched. Germline lookup yields CDR1 SGHTA and CDR2 FQGNSA. The CDR3 contains 17 residues. The CDR3 DNA sequence: TGTGCCAGCAGCACAGGACTAGCGGGTACTAGCACAGATACGCAGTATTTT. Its translation is CASSTGLAGTSTDTQYF.

This clonotype was seen more than once but under ten times. The chain employs TRBV20-1 and TRBJ2-1; D is unresolved. This CDR3 comprises 14 residues. From germline, CDR1 is DFQATT and CDR2 SNEGSKA (reference sequence). Trimming took 6 bases from V and 0 from J, leaving 12 bases between them. The CDR3 nucleotides are TGCAGTGCCCCACGTCCCTTCTCCTACAATGAGCAGTTCTTC. It translates to CSAPRPFSYNEQFF.

The V call is TRBV7-9, the J call TRBJ2-2; D remains unclear. The CDR3 is 12 residues long. Germline lookup yields CDR1 SEHNR and CDR2 FQNEAQ (reference sequence). The germline V and J ends were trimmed by 5 bases and 11 bases, with 12 bases remaining between them. The chain's CDR3 is CASSPSAAELFF. The CDR3 DNA reads TGTGCCAGCAGCCCCAGTGCCGCCGAGCTGTTTTTT. Full variable domain (remainder filled in from reference TRBV7-9 and TRBJ2-2): DTGVSQNPRHKITKRGQNVTFRCDPISEHNRLYWYRQTLGQGPEFLTYFQNEAQLEKSRLLSDRFSAERPKGSFSTLEIQRTEQGDSAMYLCASSPSAAELFFGEGSRLTVL.

This clonotype was observed a few times. This chain uses TRBV7-8 with TRBJ2-1, with TRBD1 matching over 8 bases. The CDR3 covers 15 residues. Germline assignment: CDR1 SGHVS and CDR2 FQNEAQ. The trim removed 1 base at V and 8 bases at J, leaving 7 bases unmatched. The CDR3 here is CASSLGAGGLHEQFF. DNA for the CDR3: TGTGCCAGCAGCTTAGGGGCAGGGGGCTTGCATGAGCAGTTCTTC.